This note documents a single T cell receptor (beta chain) sequence. As processed by the authors: From reference gene primer amplification, estimates of nucleated cell counts were derived. Sequenced by immunoSEQ multiplex PCR; TCRdb stores in-frame clones only, minus some. D and trimming come from the DNA, and the V and J calls and clone size come from that table. The sample consists of some 150,000 clones, around 76% of them appearing once. This record belongs to a study of blood T cell repertoires in COVID-19. About the study: COVID-19 samples, acute and convalescent, were from the United States, Italy and Spain. The cDNA or gDNA used as material had been derived from T cells, B-cell-depleted T cells, or PBMCs.

Deletions cut 2 bases from V and 2 bases from J, with 9 bases between. Germline CDR1 is KGHSH and CDR2 is LQKENI. The CDR3 is made up of 14 amino acids. This receptor was taken from a man between 60 and 70 years old with acute or convalescent COVID-19. V gene TRBV18 combines with J gene TRBJ2-5, with D tentatively TRBD2 (6 bases). Sequences were obtained from peripheral blood. The DNA of the CDR3 is TGTGCCAGCTCACCATTGCGGGAACAAGAGACCCAGTACTTC. Translation gives CASSPLREQETQYF. Supplemented by reference TRBV18 and TRBJ2-5, the full variable domain reads NAGVMQNPRHLVRRRGQEARLRCSPMKGHSHVYWYRQLPEEGLKFMVYLQKENIIDESGMPKERFSAEFPKEGPSILRIQQVVRGDSAAYFCASSPLREQETQYFGPGTRLLVL.